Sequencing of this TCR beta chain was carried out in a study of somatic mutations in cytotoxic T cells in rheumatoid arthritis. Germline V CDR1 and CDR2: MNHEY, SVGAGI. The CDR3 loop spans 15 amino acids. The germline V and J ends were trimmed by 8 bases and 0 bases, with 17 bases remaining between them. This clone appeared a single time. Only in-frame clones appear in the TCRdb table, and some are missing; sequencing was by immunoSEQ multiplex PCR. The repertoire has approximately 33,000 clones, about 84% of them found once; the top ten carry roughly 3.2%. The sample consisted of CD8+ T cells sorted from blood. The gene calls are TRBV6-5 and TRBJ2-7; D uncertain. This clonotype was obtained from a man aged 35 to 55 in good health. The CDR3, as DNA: TGTGCCAGCTCGAAAAATCCCGACACCTCCTACGAGCAGTACTTC. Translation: CASSKNPDTSYEQYF.